A selection of T cell receptor beta chains follows, all from one sample in a study of T cell changes during pregnancy in multiple sclerosis. Repertoires were generated with immunoSEQ multiplex PCR, while TCRdb's copy carries only in-frame clones and drops some. The sample has approximately 44,000 clones; roughly nine tenths are singletons. The sequencing here drew on CD4+ T cells from peripheral blood mononuclear cells, taken before pregnancy. The receptors were gathered from a female donor with multiple sclerosis, enrolled in a pregnancy study. Both conserved end residues are part of each CDR3. D genes are given only for firm matches. Some rows have no size entry. The others give once, few or many, or a class for an expanded clone.

length: 14
V: TRBV7-6
J: TRBJ1-3
size: -
D: -
CDR3: CASSPGEPGNTIYF
DNA: TGTGCCAGCAGCCCAGGGGAGCCTGGAAACACCATATATTTT

length: 14
V: TRBV5-4
J: TRBJ2-2
size: few
D: -
CDR3: CASSPQTVPGELFF
DNA: TGTGCCAGCAGCCCCCAGACAGTTCCCGGGGAGCTGTTTTTT

length: 15
V: TRBV10-3
J: TRBJ2-3
size: -
D: -
CDR3: CAISGGRTDTDTQYF
DNA: TGTGCCATCAGTGGGGGTCGGACAGACACAGATACGCAGTATTTT

length: 16
V: TRBV10-2
J: TRBJ2-3
size: -
D: -
CDR3: CASSENRQTSTDTQYF
DNA: TGCGCCAGCAGTGAAAACAGACAGACTAGCACAGATACGCAGTATTTT

length: 20
V: TRBV12-5
J: TRBJ1-1
size: -
D: -
CDR3: CASGLVQGRISTSMNTEAFF
DNA: TGTGCTAGTGGTTTGGTACAGGGACGGATCTCCACGTCAATGAACACTGAAGCTTTCTTT

length: 12
V: TRBV5-4
J: TRBJ2-5
size: once
D: -
CDR3: CASSLPQETQYF
DNA: TGTGCCAGCAGCCTACCGCAAGAGACCCAGTACTTC

length: 14
V: TRBV27
J: TRBJ1-5
size: -
D: -
CDR3: CASSSNSFGQPQHF
DNA: TGTGCCAGCAGTTCCAACAGCTTCGGTCAGCCCCAGCATTTT

length: 15
V: TRBV6-5
J: TRBJ2-7
size: -
D: TRBD2
CDR3: CASSLGLAGGREQYF
DNA: TGTGCCAGCAGTTTGGGACTAGCGGGGGGCCGCGAGCAGTACTTC

length: 15
V: TRBV27
J: TRBJ2-3
size: -
D: TRBD2
CDR3: CASSLGRGTADTQYF
DNA: TGTGCCAGCAGTTTAGGGAGGGGCACGGCGGATACGCAGTATTTT

length: 18
V: TRBV2
J: TRBJ2-7
size: -
D: TRBD1
CDR3: CASSGGEGSGTGIDEQYF
DNA: TGTGCCAGCAGTGGGGGGGAGGGGTCCGGGACAGGGATTGACGAGCAGTACTTC

length: 16
V: TRBV7-9
J: TRBJ1-2
size: -
D: -
CDR3: CASSFILRAEGYGYTF
DNA: TGTGCCAGCAGCTTTATTTTAAGGGCCGAGGGCTATGGCTACACCTTC

length: 15
V: TRBV5-8
J: TRBJ1-5
size: -
D: -
CDR3: CASSLIRGEDQPQHF
DNA: TGTGCCAGCAGCTTGATTCGGGGGGAAGATCAGCCCCAGCATTTT

length: 18
V: TRBV5-5
J: TRBJ2-3
size: -
D: TRBD1
CDR3: CASSFLGRQGASTDTQYF
DNA: TGTGCCAGCAGCTTCTTGGGGAGACAGGGGGCCAGTACAGATACGCAGTATTTT

length: 14
V: TRBV6-6
J: TRBJ1-5
size: -
D: -
CDR3: CASSPGGSNQPQHF
DNA: TGTGCCAGCAGCCCCGGGGGTAGCAATCAGCCCCAGCATTTT

length: 13
V: TRBV2
J: TRBJ1-1
size: -
D: -
CDR3: CASSPREYTEAFF
DNA: TGTGCCAGCAGTCCCCGAGAATACACTGAAGCTTTCTTT

length: 16
V: TRBV5-6
J: TRBJ2-5
size: once
D: TRBD2
CDR3: CASSLTSGITQETQYF
DNA: TGTGCCAGCAGCTTGACTAGCGGAATTACCCAAGAGACCCAGTACTTC

length: 14
V: TRBV11-2
J: TRBJ2-5
size: -
D: -
CDR3: CASSLDVHQETQYF
DNA: TGTGCCAGCAGCTTAGATGTACATCAAGAGACCCAGTACTTC

length: 14
V: TRBV18
J: TRBJ2-6
size: once
D: -
CDR3: CASSPTSGANVLTF
DNA: TGTGCCAGCTCACCCACTTCTGGGGCCAACGTCCTGACTTTC

length: 17
V: TRBV12-5
J: TRBJ2-7
size: -
D: TRBD1
CDR3: CASGLINTGQASYEQYF
DNA: TGTGCTAGTGGTTTGATTAACACGGGACAGGCCTCCTACGAGCAGTACTTC

length: 13
V: TRBV5-1
J: TRBJ2-5
size: -
D: TRBD2
CDR3: CASSLAGGETQYF
DNA: TGCGCCAGCAGCTTGGCGGGGGGAGAGACCCAGTACTTC

length: 14
V: TRBV6-1
J: TRBJ2-1
size: -
D: TRBD1
CDR3: CASRGTGQTNEQFF
DNA: TGTGCCAGCAGAGGGACAGGGCAAACTAATGAGCAGTTCTTC

length: 13
V: TRBV18
J: TRBJ1-2
size: -
D: -
CDR3: CASSLGPQVGYTF
DNA: TGTGCCAGCTCACTGGGTCCTCAGGTGGGCTACACCTTC

length: 11
V: TRBV6-5
J: TRBJ2-5
size: -
D: -
CDR3: CASRAIETQYF
DNA: TGTGCCAGCAGAGCTATAGAGACCCAGTACTTC

length: 16
V: TRBV18
J: TRBJ1-1
size: -
D: TRBD1
CDR3: CASSPSGQVPGTEAFF
DNA: TGTGCCAGCTCACCGTCGGGACAGGTCCCTGGGACTGAAGCTTTCTTT

length: 16
V: TRBV7-2
J: TRBJ2-7
size: -
D: TRBD1
CDR3: CASSLVPGGYSYEQYF
DNA: TGTGCCAGCAGCTTAGTTCCAGGGGGCTACTCCTACGAGCAGTACTTC

length: 15
V: TRBV15
J: TRBJ1-5
size: -
D: -
CDR3: CATSRETGGNQPQHF
DNA: TGTGCCACCAGCAGAGAGACAGGTGGCAATCAGCCCCAGCATTTT

length: 14
V: TRBV6-5
J: TRBJ2-3
size: -
D: -
CDR3: CASSPPTIPDTQYF
DNA: TGTGCCAGCAGCCCGCCAACAATTCCAGATACGCAGTATTTT

length: 14
V: TRBV7-9
J: TRBJ1-6
size: -
D: -
CDR3: CASSFGQNNSPLHF
DNA: TGTGCCAGCAGCTTTGGACAGAATAATTCACCCCTCCACTTT

length: 16
V: TRBV6-4
J: TRBJ2-6
size: -
D: -
CDR3: CASSERGATGANVLTF
DNA: TGTGCCAGCAGTGAACGGGGGGCCACGGGGGCCAACGTCCTGACTTTC

length: 13
V: TRBV30
J: TRBJ1-1
size: -
D: TRBD1
CDR3: CAWSVEGARGAFF
DNA: TGTGCCTGGAGTGTAGAGGGGGCGCGGGGAGCTTTCTTT

length: 13
V: TRBV6-5
J: TRBJ1-1
size: -
D: -
CDR3: CASSYYLNTEAFF
DNA: TGTGCCAGCAGTTACTACTTGAACACTGAAGCTTTCTTT

length: 13
V: TRBV6-5
J: TRBJ2-7
size: -
D: TRBD1
CDR3: CASRDRGPYEQYF
DNA: TGTGCCAGCAGGGACAGGGGGCCCTACGAGCAGTACTTC

length: 15
V: TRBV30
J: TRBJ2-1
size: -
D: TRBD1
CDR3: CAWTLRGQGYNEQFF
DNA: TGTGCCTGGACCTTGAGAGGACAGGGCTACAATGAGCAGTTCTTC

length: 16
V: TRBV4-3
J: TRBJ2-5
size: -
D: -
CDR3: CASSQDPQRRSGTQYF
DNA: TGCGCCAGCAGCCAAGATCCTCAACGGAGGTCAGGGACCCAGTACTTC

length: 12
V: TRBV5-6
J: TRBJ2-7
size: once
D: -
CDR3: CASSLLGWEQYF
DNA: TGTGCCAGCAGCTTGCTAGGTTGGGAGCAGTACTTC

length: 15
V: TRBV4-3
J: TRBJ1-6
size: few
D: -
CDR3: CASSQVSQGNSPLHF
DNA: TGCGCCAGCAGCCAAGTGTCCCAGGGCAATTCACCCCTCCACTTT

length: 16
V: TRBV15
J: TRBJ1-1
size: -
D: TRBD1
CDR3: CATSRTGGRMNTEAFF
DNA: TGTGCCACCAGCAGGACAGGGGGCAGGATGAACACTGAAGCTTTCTTT

length: 15
V: TRBV7-2
J: TRBJ2-5
size: -
D: TRBD1
CDR3: CASSIGQAPQETQYF
DNA: TGTGCCAGCAGCATTGGACAGGCACCTCAAGAGACCCAGTACTTC

length: 13
V: TRBV7-7
J: TRBJ2-7
size: once
D: TRBD1
CDR3: CASSSTGVDEQYF
DNA: TGTGCTAGCAGCTCGACAGGGGTTGACGAGCAGTACTTC

length: 16
V: TRBV19
J: TRBJ2-3
size: -
D: TRBD1
CDR3: CASTWTRDRVPDTQYF
DNA: TGTGCCAGTACCTGGACCCGGGACAGGGTCCCAGATACGCAGTATTTT

length: 11
V: TRBV29-1
J: TRBJ2-7
size: -
D: TRBD1
CDR3: CSVGTGPEQYF
DNA: TGCAGCGTTGGGACAGGGCCCGAGCAGTACTTC

length: 13
V: TRBV6-1
J: TRBJ1-5
size: -
D: -
CDR3: CASSVGGDQPQHF
DNA: TGTGCCAGCAGTGTGGGAGGGGATCAGCCCCAGCATTTT

length: 14
V: TRBV29-1
J: TRBJ2-1
size: -
D: TRBD1
CDR3: CSGGDRGSYNEQFF
DNA: TGCAGCGGGGGAGACAGGGGCTCCTACAATGAGCAGTTCTTC

length: 14
V: TRBV6-6
J: TRBJ2-1
size: -
D: -
CDR3: CASSYSGTSNEQFF
DNA: TGTGCCAGCAGTTACTCGGGTACTAGCAATGAGCAGTTCTTC

length: 14
V: TRBV7-2
J: TRBJ2-2
size: -
D: -
CDR3: CASRSYGGAGELFF
DNA: TGTGCCAGCAGGTCGTACGGGGGAGCCGGGGAGCTGTTTTTT

length: 13
V: TRBV7-2
J: TRBJ2-5
size: -
D: TRBD1
CDR3: CASSLTGEETQYF
DNA: TGTGCCAGCAGCTTGACAGGGGAGGAGACCCAGTACTTC

length: 19
V: TRBV12-5
J: TRBJ1-5
size: -
D: TRBD1
CDR3: CASGLVPITGEVNNQPQHF
DNA: TGTGCTAGTGGTTTGGTACCTATTACAGGGGAGGTTAACAATCAGCCCCAGCATTTT

length: 13
V: TRBV7-9
J: TRBJ2-3
size: -
D: -
CDR3: CASKATSTDTQYF
DNA: TGTGCCAGCAAAGCCACCAGCACAGATACGCAGTATTTT